The 23 T cell receptor beta chains in this list originate from one sample, sequenced in a study of cytomegalovirus exposure and HLA in healthy donors. A multiplex PCR was run with 60 Vbeta primers and 13 Jbeta primers. Clones were read by immunoSEQ multiplex PCR, and TCRdb kept only the in-frame ones, dropping some. The sample has 120,000 to 150,000 clones; about three quarters are singletons. Sequencing used PBMCs. The receptor set was obtained from a woman aged 25-40 years in good health and CMV-seronegative.

V usage is TRBV9 and J usage is TRBJ2-3; D might be TRBD1 (6 bases). CDR3 size: 17 residues. CDR1 and CDR2 (germline): SGDLS, YYNGEE. V lost 0 bases and J lost 4, with 18 bases in between. The CDR3 sequence: CASSVATRTDGADTQYF. CDR3 DNA sequence: TGTGCCAGCAGCGTAGCCACCCGGACAGATGGGGCAGATACGCAGTATTTT.

The V and J genes are TRBV7-8 and TRBJ2-7, with 9 bases aligning to TRBD1. The V segment lost 6 bases and the J segment 2 bases; nucleotides outside the gene matches: 8. CDR1 SGHVS and CDR2 FQNEAQ come from the germline V gene. The CDR3 spans 15 residues. CDR3 loop: CASSPDRGTTYEQYF. DNA of the CDR3: TGTGCCAGCAGTCCCGACAGGGGGACGACCTACGAGCAGTACTTC.

The J gene is TRBJ1-2, the V gene TRBV5-4; D may be TRBD1 (6 bases). The CDR3 spans 15 residues. Trimming removed 4 bases from V and 1 base from J, with 14 bases in between. Germline V gene data show CDR1 as SGHNT and CDR2 as YYREEE (reference sequence). The CDR3 bases are TGTGCCAGCAGCACCCGAACAGGGAATAACTATGGCTACACCTTC. It yields the protein CASSTRTGNNYGYTF.

The chain recombines TRBV10-3 with TRBJ1-5; 8 bases line up with TRBD1. Germline assignment: CDR1 ENHRY and CDR2 SYGVKD. J lost 5 bases, V lost 3 bases, and 3 bases had no gene match. The CDR3 sequence is 14 residues long. This chain's CDR3 is CAISEGTGDQPQHF. CDR3 nucleotides: TGTGCCATCAGTGAAGGGACAGGAGATCAGCCCCAGCATTTT.

The rearrangement joins TRBV5-6 to TRBJ1-2; TRBD1 matches at 7 bases. CDR3 length equals 15 residues. The germline V gene has CDR1 SGHDT and CDR2 YYEEEE. The ends lost 1 base at V and 4 bases at J; junction bases unmatched: 7. CDR3 nucleotides: TGTGCCAGCAGCTTGCAGGGGGATTATGGCTATGGCTACACCTTC. Encoded protein: CASSLQGDYGYGYTF.

This clone was seen a single time. The gene calls are TRBV29-1 and TRBJ1-1; D is uncertain. Between the trimmed V and J ends, which lost 4 bases and 0 bases, there was a span of 6 bases. Germline CDR1 and CDR2: SQVTM and ANQGSEA. The CDR3 contains 12 residues. CDR3 in amino acids: CSVASLNTEAFF. For the CDR3, the DNA is TGCAGCGTTGCCTCCCTGAACACTGAAGCTTTCTTT.

This chain links TRBV2 with TRBJ2-7; tentatively, D is TRBD1 (6 bases). Germline lookup yields CDR1 SNHLY and CDR2 FYNNEI. This CDR3 spans 12 amino acids. With 8 bases removed from V and 3 bases from J, the gap between germline ends came to 11 bases. Here the CDR3 reads CASGLQGYEQYF. As DNA, the CDR3 is TGTGCCAGCGGCCTACAGGGCTACGAGCAGTACTTC.

The genes are TRBV2 and TRBJ2-1, with 10 positions matching TRBD2. V shed 6 bases and J 7 bases; nucleotides not matched to a gene: 9. The CDR3 spans 15 residues. CDR1 SNHLY and CDR2 FYNNEI come from the germline V gene. In DNA form, the CDR3 reads TGTGCCAGCAGACGGAGGCTAGCGGGGGAGAATGAGCAGTTCTTC. This gives the protein CASRRRLAGENEQFF.

CDR3 region: CASGSRLTDGYTF. For the CDR3, the DNA is TGTGCTAGTGGTTCCAGGCTTACGGATGGCTACACCTTC. V gene TRBV12-5 combines with J gene TRBJ1-2; unclear D gene. The germline V and J ends were trimmed by 4 bases and 6 bases, with 12 bases remaining between them. Germline CDR1 LGHNT, CDR2 FRNRAP. The CDR3 is made up of 13 amino acids. Full variable domain (remainder filled in from reference TRBV12-5 and TRBJ1-2): DARVTQTPRHKVTEMGQEVTMRCQPILGHNTVFWYRQTMMQGLELLAYFRNRAPLDDSGMPKDRFSAEMPDATLATLKIQPSEPRDSAVYFCASGSRLTDGYTFGSGTRLTVV.

The CDR3 sequence is CATSPYQVTYEQYF. The CDR3 nucleotides read TGTGCCACATCCCCTTATCAGGTAACCTACGAGCAGTACTTC. The chain has TRBV6-5 and TRBJ2-7; D call uncertain. The CDR3 loop spans 14 amino acids. CDR1 and CDR2 (germline): MNHEY, SVGAGI. Trimming cost V 10 bases and J 2 bases, with 18 bases left between them.

The rearrangement uses TRBV6-5 and TRBJ1-3; a possible D gene is TRBD1 (5 bases). Germline CDR1 and CDR2: MNHEY and SVGAGI. V lost 6 bases to trimming and J lost 7 bases, with 16 bases between them. The CDR3 runs to 14 residues. The CDR3 here is CASSRRDGGNTIYF. CDR3 sequence (DNA): TGTGCCAGCAGCCGGAGGGACGGAGGGAACACCATATATTTT.

The rearrangement uses TRBV27 and TRBJ1-6, with 7 nucleotides matching TRBD1. The CDR3 runs to 15 residues. J was trimmed by 7 bases and V by 6 bases; bases with no gene match: 9. Germline values: CDR1 MNHEY, CDR2 SMNVEV (reference sequence). The CDR3 DNA follows: TGTGCCAGCAGACGACAGGGCCAGTTGAATTCACCCCTCCACTTT. Its protein product is CASRRQGQLNSPLHF.

The rearrangement links TRBV5-6 to TRBJ1-3, with D unclear. The CDR3 contains 19 residues. CDR1 is SGHDT and CDR2 is YYEEEE in the germline V gene. Deletions cut 0 bases from V and 3 bases from J, with 22 bases between. Written as DNA, the CDR3 is TGTGCCAGCAGCTTGGAGAGTTTCAAAAAGAAGAGGGATGGAAACACCATATATTTT. The encoded protein is CASSLESFKKKRDGNTIYF.

This chain uses TRBV7-8 with TRBJ2-2; D gene ambiguous. V shed 2 bases and J shed 9 bases, with 4 bases lying between them. Germline V gene data show CDR1 as SGHVS and CDR2 as FQNEAQ. The CDR3 runs to 11 residues. CDR3 bases: TGTGCCAGCAGCTTAAACAGGGAGCTGTTTTTT. Encoded protein: CASSLNRELFF.

The rearrangement joins TRBV4-1 to TRBJ1-1; 7 bases line up with TRBD1. Germline lookup yields CDR1 MGHRA and CDR2 YSYEKL. V dropped 4 bases and J dropped 0; count of bases not matched to a gene: 5. The CDR3 has 15 amino acids. The CDR3 bases are TGCGCCAGCAGCCCCAGGGGGGAAATGAACACTGAAGCTTTCTTT. It is translated as CASSPRGEMNTEAFF.

The genes are TRBV4-1 and TRBJ1-2; possible D gene TRBD1, 6 bases. The CDR3 runs to 15 residues. Trimming left V 0 bases short and J 7 bases short, with 15 bases between. CDR1 is MGHRA, CDR2 YSYEKL, per germline. CDR3 protein: CASSQDSTGLGGYTF. CDR3 sequence (DNA): TGCGCCAGCAGCCAAGATTCGACAGGCCTCGGTGGCTACACCTTC.

This chain joins TRBV7-2 and TRBJ2-7, with no clear D. The germline V gene encodes CDR1 SGHTA and CDR2 FQGNSA. With 5 bases removed from V and 0 bases from J, the gap between germline ends came to 5 bases. The CDR3 contains 12 residues. CDR3 in amino acids: CASSPISYEQYF. For the CDR3, the DNA is TGTGCCAGCAGCCCTATCTCCTACGAGCAGTACTTC.

The CDR3 DNA is TGTGCCAGCAGTTTAGGGAGGGGCCCCCCTGAAGCTTTCTTT. Its translation: CASSLGRGPPEAFF. The chain combines TRBV27 with TRBJ1-1; D may be TRBD1 (5 bases). The CDR3 has 14 residues. Deletions cut 2 bases from V and 6 bases from J, with 13 bases between. Germline CDR1 reads MNHEY; CDR2 reads SMNVEV (reference sequence).

The chain is built from TRBV14 and TRBJ1-1; D is possibly TRBD1 (6 bases). Germline CDR1 is SGHDN and CDR2 is FVKESK. The ends were cut back, 5 bases at V and 4 bases at J, with 14 bases in the middle. CDR3 length: 14 amino acids. The CDR3 protein is CASSVQVRGTEAFF. The CDR3 nucleotides are TGTGCCAGCAGCGTTCAAGTCAGGGGCACTGAAGCTTTCTTT.

The sample holds a few counts of this clone. The chain employs TRBV6-1 and TRBJ1-6, with 10 bases fitting TRBD1. Per germline, CDR1 MNHNS and CDR2 SASEGT. The CDR3 is 15 residues long. V gave up 6 bases and J gave up 5 bases; unmatched junction bases: 4. The CDR3 is CASRGDRGNNSPLHF. CDR3 DNA sequence: TGTGCCAGCAGGGGGGACAGGGGAAATAATTCACCCCTCCACTTT.

The V call is TRBV7-9, the J call TRBJ1-1, with D perhaps TRBD1 (5 bases). From germline, CDR1 is SEHNR and CDR2 FQNEAQ (reference sequence). This CDR3 has 12 amino acids. The germline V and J ends were trimmed by 5 bases and 7 bases, with 11 bases remaining between them. The chain's CDR3 is CASSPTAHEAFF. CDR3 in DNA: TGTGCCAGCAGCCCGACAGCCCATGAAGCTTTCTTT.

This chain links TRBV5-4 with TRBJ1-1, with D possibly being TRBD1 (5 bases). Trimming removed 0 bases from V and 0 bases from J, with 18 bases in between. CDR1 is SGHNT and CDR2 is YYREEE in the germline V gene (reference sequence). The CDR3 is made up of 18 amino acids. The CDR3 bases are TGTGCCAGCAGCTTGGGCTCGGGACTAAAGGGCCTGAACACTGAAGCTTTCTTT. Its protein product is CASSLGSGLKGLNTEAFF.

This clone came up a few times. The chain joins TRBV19 to TRBJ1-1; D uncertain. The CDR3 runs to 14 residues. Trimming took off 1 base at V and 6 bases at J, with 12 bases between the two ends. Germline CDR1 and CDR2: LNHDA and SQIVND (reference sequence). In DNA form, the CDR3 reads TGTGCCAGTAGTATAGGCGGGGTTGGCGCTGAAGCTTTCTTT. This sequence encodes CASSIGGVGAEAFF.